Below are 3 T cell receptor beta chains sequenced from a single sample in a study of T cell clonality in common variable immunodeficiency (dated by TCRdb to about 2015). Libraries were built with the immunoSEQ multiplex PCR assay. Held by TCRdb, this immuneACCESS table contains in-frame sequences only and omits some clones. Under half of the omission traces to an unresolved V gene where checked; the cause of the rest is unknown. This sample shows some 80,000 clones, and none of them turns up only once. Under 1% of the sample rests with the top ten. The sequencing input was peripheral blood mononuclear cells. Source of these receptors: a person aged 18 to 75 in good health.

This clone was detected many times. With the read ending 3 residues before the CDR3 end, the germline J gene is used to fill in that end. V and J are TRBV11-2 and TRBJ1-2, with 9 bases that match TRBD1. Germline values: CDR1 SGHAT, CDR2 FQNNGV. This CDR3 contains 14 residues. The covered CDR3 bases are TGTGCCAGCAGCTCAGTGGGACAGGGCGGCGGC. Translating gives CASSSVGQGGG. The full CDR3 protein is CASSSVGQGGGYTF.

This clone was recorded many times. The sequenced fragment ends 3 residues before the CDR3 boundary, so the rest is inferred from the germline J gene. J is TRBJ2-7 and V is TRBV6-2 or TRBV6-3; D is uncertain. Germline-derived CDR1 and CDR2 are MNHEY and SVGEGT. Trimming stripped 2 bases from V and 3 bases from J, with 5 bases between. The CDR3 length is 12 residues. CDR3 loop: CASSYVNYEQYF. The sequenced part of the CDR3 DNA is TGTGCCAGCAGTTACGTAAACTACGAG.

This clone showed up many times. The DNA ends 3 residues before the CDR3 does, and the rest of the CDR3 is filled in from the germline J gene. The chain combines TRBV29-1 with TRBJ2-1; maybe TRBD2 (5 bases). The germline V gene has CDR1 SQVTM and CDR2 ANQGSEA. V was shortened by 2 bases and J by 2 bases, with 16 bases between the two germline ends. The CDR3 length is 16 residues. Incomplete CDR3 DNA: TGCAGCGTTGAAAACCGGGAAAAGCGGACCTACAATGAG. Its translation is CSVENREKRTYNE. In full, the CDR3 reads CSVENREKRTYNEQFF.